This TCR beta chain is drawn from a study of shared clonotypes between healthy human individuals. In the authors' methods: Filtering of immunoSEQ junctional sequences could not match full-length read filtering. Method: immunoSEQ multiplex PCR; TCRdb's copy keeps in-frame clones and lacks some. V, J and clone size are taken as reported in that table, and D and trimming were inferred from the DNA itself. The sample has 100,000 or so clones; about 72% are singletons. V lost 0 bases and J lost 2, with 12 bases in between. Germline V lookup: CDR1 MNHNY, CDR2 SVGAGI (reference sequence). This CDR3 has 16 residues. A few counts support this clone.

Material: memory CD8+ T cells sorted from blood. Subset here: CD45RO+ cells pooled with CCR7-negative TemRA cells. The chain employs TRBV6-6 and TRBJ2-3; D is perhaps TRBD2 (6 bases). The source of this sequence is a woman aged 25-40 years in good health. CDR3 sequence (DNA): TGTGCCAGCAGTTACTCGATCTTAGCGGTCACAGATACGCAGTATTTT. This gives the protein CASSYSILAVTDTQYF.